One and the same sample provided the 2 T cell receptor beta chains below, sequenced in a study of technical replicates of blood from four donors. The table came from immunoSEQ multiplex PCR; TCRdb's copy has only in-frame clones and leaves some out. Of some 77,000 clones in the sample, more than 85% were seen once. The sample consisted of T cells isolated from PBMCs. These TCRs come from a human donor in good health.

V gene TRBV28 combines with J gene TRBJ2-1; 7 bases are a match to TRBD2. J lost 11 bases, V lost 3 bases, and 1 base had no gene match. Germline V gene sequence: CDR1 MDHEN, CDR2 SYDVKM. This CDR3 spans 11 amino acids. The CDR3 DNA reads as TGTGCCAGCAGTTTGGGGGGGAAGCAGTTCTTC. Protein: CASSLGGKQFF. The full variable domain, with the rest looked up from reference TRBV28 and TRBJ2-1, is DVKVTQSSRYLVKRTGEKVFLECVQDMDHENMFWYRQDPGLGLRLIYFSYDVKMKEKGDIPEGYSVSREKKERFSLILESASTNQTSMYLCASSLGGKQFFGPGTRLTVL.

The chain has TRBV5-4 and TRBJ2-1, with no clear D. This CDR3 is built from 16 residues. Germline CDR1 is SGHNT and CDR2 is YYREEE (reference sequence). V was clipped by 4 bases and J by 3 bases, with 17 bases between them. CDR3 nucleotides: TGTGCCAGCAGCCCTCCTCGCAAGCAAAGCTACAATGAGCAGTTCTTC. Translating gives CASSPPRKQSYNEQFF.